The clone carrying this T cell receptor (beta chain) was seen a few times. V lost 4 bases and J lost 2; bases outside the gene matches: 6. The CDR3 spans 14 residues. Germline values: CDR1 SGHKS, CDR2 YYEKEE (reference sequence). This entry belongs to a study of OX40 agonist ivuxolimab in advanced cancers. At the level of the study: Prior anti-PD-1, anti-PD-L1 or anti-CTLA-4 therapy did not bar entry, and more than 35% had some.

The repertoire was sequenced with immunoSEQ multiplex PCR; TCRdb's copy has only in-frame clones and lacks some. The table has some 51,000 clones, 75% to 90% seen once; the top ten hold more than 9.5%. The J gene is TRBJ2-7, the V gene TRBV5-5; 7 bases map to TRBD2. This TCR was recovered from an adult with an advanced solid tumor such as melanoma, head and neck, liver or kidney cancer. Here the sequenced sample was CD4+ or CD8+ T cells sorted from blood, taken in a trial of the OX40 agonist ivuxolimab. The CDR3: CASSGGDAAYEQYF. CDR3 bases: TGTGCCAGCAGCGGGGGGGACGCAGCCTACGAGCAGTACTTC.